This T cell receptor beta chain was sequenced during a study of T cells in Graves' hyperthyroidism and ophthalmopathy. Study-wide points: In blood, most of the thyroid clonotypes expanded above 0.001 were also present. The authors' 13 V-J model separated ophthalmopathy from stable hyperthyroidism.

Points on this clonotype: Its specificity is unknown.

Researchers took RNA transcripts and amplified the TCR beta CDR3 regions from them. Using the HTBI primer set, a first-round RT-PCR was run on the TCR CDR3. TCRdb reprocessed the multiplex PCR reads via MiXCR and lists one record per CDR3 protein. Among hundreds of thousands of distinct CDR3 sequences listed, under 20% were seen once. The clonotype was recovered from a woman aged 45-65 years with Graves' hyperthyroidism that later progressed to Graves' ophthalmopathy. The specimen was blood.

The DNA for the CDR3 is TGTGCCAGTAGTAACGCTGGGGACACTAAACGCGAAAAACTGTTTTTT. Amino acids: CASSNAGDTKREKLFF. The gene calls are TRBV19 and TRBJ1-4, with D tentatively TRBD1 (6 bases). The germline V and J ends were trimmed by 4 bases and 8 bases, with 20 bases remaining between them. CDR3 length: 16 amino acids. Germline CDR1 reads LNHDA; CDR2 reads SQIVND (reference sequence).